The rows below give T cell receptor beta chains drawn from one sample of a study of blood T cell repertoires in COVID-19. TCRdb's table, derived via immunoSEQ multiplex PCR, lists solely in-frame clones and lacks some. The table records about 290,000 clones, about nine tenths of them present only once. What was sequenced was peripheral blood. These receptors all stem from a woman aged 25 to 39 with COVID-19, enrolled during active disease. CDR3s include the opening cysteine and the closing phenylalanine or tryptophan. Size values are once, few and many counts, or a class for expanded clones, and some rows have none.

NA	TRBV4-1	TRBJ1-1	CASSQGYRGLVAEAFF
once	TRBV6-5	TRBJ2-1	CASSLVALRHEQFF
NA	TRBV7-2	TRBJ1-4	CASSSYRGTNEKLFF
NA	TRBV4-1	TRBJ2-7	CASSQGPDNYEQYF
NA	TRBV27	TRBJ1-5	CASSLFPGGQPQHF
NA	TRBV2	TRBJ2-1	CASSVTAVYNEQFF
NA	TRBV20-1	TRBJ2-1	CSASLGTGGYNEQFF
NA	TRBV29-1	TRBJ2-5	CSVERGWQEQETQYF
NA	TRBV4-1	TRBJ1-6	CASSELRVNSPLHF
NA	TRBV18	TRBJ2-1	CASSPGQGRLQEQFF
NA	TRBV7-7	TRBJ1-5	CASSPLPNQPQHF
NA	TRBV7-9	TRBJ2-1	CASSLLAGVNNEQFF
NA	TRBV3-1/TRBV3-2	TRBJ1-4	CASSHDFSQKLFF
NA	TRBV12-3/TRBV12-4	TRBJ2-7	CASSFSPLYEQYF
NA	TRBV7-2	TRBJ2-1	CASRARLAGDNEQFF
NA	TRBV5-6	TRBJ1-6	CASSLGGNNSPLHF
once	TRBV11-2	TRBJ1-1	CASSQLIGGRNTEAFF
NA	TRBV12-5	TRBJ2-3	CASGLSLARDTQYF
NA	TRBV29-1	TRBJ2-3	CSVGGGRDTQYF